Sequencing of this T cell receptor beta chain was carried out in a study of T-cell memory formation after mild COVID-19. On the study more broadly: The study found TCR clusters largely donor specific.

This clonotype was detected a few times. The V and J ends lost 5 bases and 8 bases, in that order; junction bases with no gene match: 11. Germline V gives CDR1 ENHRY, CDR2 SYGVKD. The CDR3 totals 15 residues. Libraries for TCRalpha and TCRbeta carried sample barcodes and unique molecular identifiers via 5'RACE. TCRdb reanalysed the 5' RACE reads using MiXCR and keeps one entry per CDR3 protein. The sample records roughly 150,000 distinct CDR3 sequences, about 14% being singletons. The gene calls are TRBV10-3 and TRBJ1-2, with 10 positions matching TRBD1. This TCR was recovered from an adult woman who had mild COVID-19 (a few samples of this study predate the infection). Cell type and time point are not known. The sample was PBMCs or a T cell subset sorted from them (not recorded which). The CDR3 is CAISYGTGDRQGYTF. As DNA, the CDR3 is TGTGCCATCAGTTATGGGACAGGGGACCGGCAGGGCTACACCTTC.